This T cell receptor (beta chain) was sequenced for a study of blood T cell repertoires in COVID-19. Study summary: Collection of acute and convalescent COVID-19 samples took place in the United States, Italy and Spain.

The assay was immunoSEQ multiplex PCR, and TCRdb's table has in-frame clones only and misses some. The table shows roughly 100,000 clones, with roughly 91% occurring only once. This CDR3 comprises 15 residues. The V segment lost 6 bases and the J segment 7 bases; nucleotides outside the gene matches: 9. CDR1 MNHEY and CDR2 SVGAGI come from the germline V gene. The specimen was peripheral blood. This receptor was taken from a human donor in a cohort sampled during active COVID-19. V and J are TRBV6-5 and TRBJ2-2, with 9 bases fitting TRBD1. As DNA, the CDR3 is TGTGCCAGCAGGGGAGACAGGGGGGGGAGCGGGGAGCTGTTTTTT. This sequence encodes CASRGDRGGSGELFF.